Listed below are T cell receptor beta chains from one sample, sequenced in a study of monozygotic twins with inflammatory bowel disease. TCRdb re-called the 5' RACE reads and gives one entry per CDR3 protein, without DNA. This sample contains about 300,000 distinct CDR3 sequences. The source material was blood. These receptors were obtained from a human donor with ulcerative colitis or Crohn's disease, or a healthy co-twin of an affected twin (not recorded which). Each CDR3 is given with its conserved first and last residue.

TRBJ2-1 TRBV7-3 CASSLNRVNSHEQFF
TRBJ2-2 TRBV27 CASSPILFRLTGELFF
TRBJ2-7 TRBV9 CASSVAQGRHEQYF
TRBJ1-2 TRBV12-3/TRBV12-4 CASSLEGAQGYTF
TRBJ2-1 TRBV7-2 CASSLGVAGNIEQFF
TRBJ1-3 TRBV7-2 CASSLAVVRANTIYF
TRBJ1-5 TRBV12-3/TRBV12-4 CASRDLGGNQPQHF
TRBJ2-7 TRBV5-1 CASSLEEGLQQYF
TRBJ2-3 TRBV5-1 CASSLQGTTDTQYF
TRBJ2-1 TRBV9 CASSVAPGVAQNEQFF
TRBJ2-1 TRBV6-2/TRBV6-3 CASNRGGLTYNEQFF
TRBJ2-1 TRBV9 CASSVVGSNEQFF
TRBJ1-4 TRBV2 CASTRRVTNEKLFF
TRBJ1-1 TRBV7-9 CASSSVVLGSTEAFF
TRBJ1-6 TRBV6-5 CASSYSSRQGSSPLHF
TRBJ2-1 TRBV2 CASTPRTTGNEQFF
TRBJ1-1 TRBV10-3 CAIRLSSAGNMNTEAFF
TRBJ2-1 TRBV11-2 CASLPRGTGVSNEQFF
TRBJ1-1 TRBV9 CASSTAETGVTEAFF
TRBJ2-2 TRBV19 CASSRMGGVNTGELFF
TRBJ2-7 TRBV12-3/TRBV12-4 CASDRTGTGASEQYF
TRBJ2-4 TRBV24-1 CATSDWGDLAKNMQYF
TRBJ1-2 TRBV9 CASSPQTVRGYTF
TRBJ2-5 TRBV7-3 CASSLTGSGGQETQYF
TRBJ2-3 TRBV10-3 CAISVSWRGGTDTQYF
TRBJ2-7 TRBV27 CASRTLAEATYEQYF
TRBJ1-2 TRBV6-5 CASTMTGTYGYTF
TRBJ1-2 TRBV28 CASRTGIQSYGYTF
TRBJ1-2 TRBV5-6 CASMKSRGYTF
TRBJ1-3 TRBV13 CASSKTVNPSGNTIYF
TRBJ2-1 TRBV14 CASSTRLSGGALNEQFF
TRBJ2-1 TRBV20-1 CSARDTLGNIEQFF